This T cell receptor beta chain was found in a study of pediatric ulcerative colitis. CDR3 length: 13 residues. Germline V gene sequence: CDR1 LNHDA, CDR2 SQIVND (reference sequence). Trimming removed 5 bases at V and 2 bases at J, with 9 bases between. This clone was recorded once. As yet, its antigen is unknown. Clones were sequenced by immunoSEQ multiplex PCR, and TCRdb holds only the in-frame ones, with some missing. Among around 64,000 clones listed, roughly nine tenths were seen once. Broader study findings: Compared with controls, ulcerative colitis showed greater blood-rectum clone sharing.

Input material: blood. This chain joins TRBV19 and TRBJ1-1; D remains ambiguous. This receptor was identified in a boy between 10 and 17 years old with severe ulcerative colitis. CDR3 in DNA: TGTGCCAGTAGTGCCAGGTTAAACACTGAAGCTTTCTTT. Amino acid sequence: CASSARLNTEAFF.